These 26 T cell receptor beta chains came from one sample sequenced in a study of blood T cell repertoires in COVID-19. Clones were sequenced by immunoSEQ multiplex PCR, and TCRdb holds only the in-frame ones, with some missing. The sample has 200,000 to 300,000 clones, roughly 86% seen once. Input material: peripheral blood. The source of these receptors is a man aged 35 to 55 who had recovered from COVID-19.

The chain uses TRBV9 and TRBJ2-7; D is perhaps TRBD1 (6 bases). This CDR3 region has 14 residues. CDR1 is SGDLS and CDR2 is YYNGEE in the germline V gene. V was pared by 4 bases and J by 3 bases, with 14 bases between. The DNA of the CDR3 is TGTGCCAGCAGCCCGGGACACCAGAACTACGAGCAGTACTTC. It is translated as CASSPGHQNYEQYF.

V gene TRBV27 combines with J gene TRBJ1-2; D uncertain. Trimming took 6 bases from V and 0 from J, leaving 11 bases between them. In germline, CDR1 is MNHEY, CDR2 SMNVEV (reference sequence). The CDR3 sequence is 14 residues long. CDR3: CASRRGVANYGYTF. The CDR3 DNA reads TGTGCCAGCAGGAGAGGAGTCGCTAACTATGGCTACACCTTC.

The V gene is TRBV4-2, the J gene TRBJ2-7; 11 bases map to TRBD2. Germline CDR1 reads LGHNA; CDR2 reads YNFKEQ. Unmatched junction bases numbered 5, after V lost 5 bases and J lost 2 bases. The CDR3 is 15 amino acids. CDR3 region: CASSIRLAGTYEQYF. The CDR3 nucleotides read TGTGCCAGCAGCATCCGACTAGCGGGGACCTACGAGCAGTACTTC.

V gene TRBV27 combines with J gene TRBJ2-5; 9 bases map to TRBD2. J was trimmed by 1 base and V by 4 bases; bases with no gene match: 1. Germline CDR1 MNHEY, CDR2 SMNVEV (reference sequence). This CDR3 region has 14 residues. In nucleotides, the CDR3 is TGTGCCAGCAGTTCGACTAGCGGCCAAGAGACCCAGTACTTC. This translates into CASSSTSGQETQYF.

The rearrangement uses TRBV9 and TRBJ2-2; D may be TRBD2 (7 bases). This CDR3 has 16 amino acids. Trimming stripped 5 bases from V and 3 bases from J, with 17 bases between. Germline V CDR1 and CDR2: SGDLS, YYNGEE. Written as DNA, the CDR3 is TGTGCCAGCAGAGGGGAGGCGGGGGCGGACACCGGGGAGCTGTTTTTT. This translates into CASRGEAGADTGELFF.

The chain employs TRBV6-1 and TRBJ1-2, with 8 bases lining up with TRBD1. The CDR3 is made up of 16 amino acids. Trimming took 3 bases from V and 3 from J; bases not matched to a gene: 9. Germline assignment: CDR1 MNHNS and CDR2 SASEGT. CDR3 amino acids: CASSDVARTGHYGYTF. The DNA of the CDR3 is TGTGCCAGCAGTGATGTAGCTAGGACAGGGCACTATGGCTACACCTTC.

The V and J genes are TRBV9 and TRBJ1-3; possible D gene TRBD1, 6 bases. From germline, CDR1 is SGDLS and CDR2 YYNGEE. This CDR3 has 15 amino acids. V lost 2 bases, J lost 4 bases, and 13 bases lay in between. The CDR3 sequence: CASSVLDSGGNTIYF. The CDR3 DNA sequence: TGTGCCAGCAGCGTCTTGGACAGTGGAGGAAACACCATATATTTT.

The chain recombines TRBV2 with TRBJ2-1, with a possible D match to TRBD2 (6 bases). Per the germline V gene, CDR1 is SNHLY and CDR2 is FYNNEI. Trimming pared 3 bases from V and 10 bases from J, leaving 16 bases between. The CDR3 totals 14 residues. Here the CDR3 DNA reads TGTGCCAGCAGTGATGCTGGGGGGTGGAGGGAGCAGTTCTTC. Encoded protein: CASSDAGGWREQFF.

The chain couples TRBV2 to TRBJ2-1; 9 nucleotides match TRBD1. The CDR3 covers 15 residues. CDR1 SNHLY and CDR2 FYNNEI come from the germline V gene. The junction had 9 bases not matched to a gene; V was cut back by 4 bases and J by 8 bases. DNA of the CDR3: TGTGCCAGCAGTGGCAACAGGGGGCTGAGGGATGAGCAGTTCTTC. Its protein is CASSGNRGLRDEQFF.

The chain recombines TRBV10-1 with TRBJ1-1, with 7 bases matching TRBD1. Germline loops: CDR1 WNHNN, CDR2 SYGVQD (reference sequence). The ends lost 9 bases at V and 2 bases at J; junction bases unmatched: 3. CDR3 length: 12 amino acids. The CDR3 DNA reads TGCGCCAGACAGGGGAGTAACACTGAAGCTTTCTTT. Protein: CARQGSNTEAFF.

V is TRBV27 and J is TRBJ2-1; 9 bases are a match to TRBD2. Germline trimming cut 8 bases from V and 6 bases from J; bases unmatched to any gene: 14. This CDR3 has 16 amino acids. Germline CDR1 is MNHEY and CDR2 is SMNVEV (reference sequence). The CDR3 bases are TGTGCCAGCGCTCTAGCGGGATTAGGCCCCACCAATGAGCAGTTCTTC. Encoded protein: CASALAGLGPTNEQFF.

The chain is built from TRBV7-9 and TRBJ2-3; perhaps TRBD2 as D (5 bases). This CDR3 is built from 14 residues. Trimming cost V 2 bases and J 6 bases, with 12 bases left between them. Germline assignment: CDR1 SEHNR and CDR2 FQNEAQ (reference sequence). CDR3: CASSLSAAIDTQYF. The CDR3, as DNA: TGTGCCAGCAGCTTATCAGCGGCAATCGATACGCAGTATTTT.

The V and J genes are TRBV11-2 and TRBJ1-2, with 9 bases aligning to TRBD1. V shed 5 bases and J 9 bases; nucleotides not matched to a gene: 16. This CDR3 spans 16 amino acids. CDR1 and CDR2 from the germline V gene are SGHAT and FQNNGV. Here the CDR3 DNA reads TGTGCCAGCAGCCTGCAACTTAGTCCGGGACAGGGAAGCTACACCTTC. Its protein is CASSLQLSPGQGSYTF.

The CDR3 nucleotides read TGTGCCAGCAGCGTAATTAGCGGGGGGCATCCCGGGGAGCTGTTTTTT. Translating gives CASSVISGGHPGELFF. The gene calls are TRBV9 and TRBJ2-2; 10 nucleotides align to TRBD2. The CDR3 totals 16 residues. The J segment lost 6 bases and the V segment lost 1 base, leaving 6 bases of the junction unmatched. Germline-derived CDR1 and CDR2 are SGDLS and YYNGEE.

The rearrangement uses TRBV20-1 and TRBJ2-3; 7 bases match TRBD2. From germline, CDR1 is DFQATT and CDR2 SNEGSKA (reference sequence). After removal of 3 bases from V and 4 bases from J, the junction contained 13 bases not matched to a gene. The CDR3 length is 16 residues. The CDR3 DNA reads TGCAGTGCTAGTGGTGCTAGCGGTGGTGTCGCAGATACGCAGTATTTT. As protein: CSASGASGGVADTQYF.

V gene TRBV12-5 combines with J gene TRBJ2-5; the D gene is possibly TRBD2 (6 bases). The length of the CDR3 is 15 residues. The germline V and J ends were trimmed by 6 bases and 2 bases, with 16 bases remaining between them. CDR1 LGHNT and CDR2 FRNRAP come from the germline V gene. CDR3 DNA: TGTGCTAGTGGGCGGGACCGACAGACTCAAGAGACCCAGTACTTC. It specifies CASGRDRQTQETQYF.

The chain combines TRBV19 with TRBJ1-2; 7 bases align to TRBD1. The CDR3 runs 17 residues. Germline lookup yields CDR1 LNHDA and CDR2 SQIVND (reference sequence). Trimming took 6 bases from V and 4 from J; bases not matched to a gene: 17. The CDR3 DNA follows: TGTGCCAGTAGGGGTCGTCGACAGGGCTCCTACCCCTATGGCTACACCTTC. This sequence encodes CASRGRRQGSYPYGYTF.

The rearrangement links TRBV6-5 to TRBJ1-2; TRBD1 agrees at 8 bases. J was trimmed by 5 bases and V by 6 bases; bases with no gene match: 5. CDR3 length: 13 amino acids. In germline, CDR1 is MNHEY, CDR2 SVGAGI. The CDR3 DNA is TGTGCCAGCAGCCCGGACAGGGTTTATGGCTACACCTTC. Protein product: CASSPDRVYGYTF.

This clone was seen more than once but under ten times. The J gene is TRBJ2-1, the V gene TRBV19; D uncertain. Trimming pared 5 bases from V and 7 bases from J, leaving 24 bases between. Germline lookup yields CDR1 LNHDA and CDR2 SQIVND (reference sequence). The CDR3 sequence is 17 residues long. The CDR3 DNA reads TGTGCCAGTAGTTACCCCCTCGCTCGATCCAATACTAATGAGCAGTTCTTC. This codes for CASSYPLARSNTNEQFF.

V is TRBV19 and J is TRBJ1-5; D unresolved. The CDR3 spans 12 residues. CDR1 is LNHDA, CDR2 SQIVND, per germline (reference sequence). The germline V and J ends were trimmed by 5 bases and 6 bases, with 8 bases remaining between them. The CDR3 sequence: CASSRVGQPQHF. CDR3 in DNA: TGTGCCAGTAGTCGGGTGGGTCAGCCCCAGCATTTT.

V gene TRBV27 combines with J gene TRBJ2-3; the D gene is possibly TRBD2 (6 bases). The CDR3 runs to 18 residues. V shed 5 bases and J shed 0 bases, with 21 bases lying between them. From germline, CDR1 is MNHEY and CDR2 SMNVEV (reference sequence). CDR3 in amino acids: CASSKKAWGTPSTDTQYF. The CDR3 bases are TGTGCCAGCAGTAAAAAGGCGTGGGGGACTCCTAGCACAGATACGCAGTATTTT.

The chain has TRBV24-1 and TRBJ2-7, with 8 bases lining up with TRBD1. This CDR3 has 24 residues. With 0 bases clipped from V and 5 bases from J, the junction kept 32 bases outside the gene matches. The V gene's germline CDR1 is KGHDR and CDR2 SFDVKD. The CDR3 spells CATSDLRTGRNRGYDCRAGNEQYF. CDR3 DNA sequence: TGTGCCACCAGTGATTTGAGGACAGGGAGGAATCGGGGTTACGATTGCAGGGCAGGGAACGAGCAGTACTTC.

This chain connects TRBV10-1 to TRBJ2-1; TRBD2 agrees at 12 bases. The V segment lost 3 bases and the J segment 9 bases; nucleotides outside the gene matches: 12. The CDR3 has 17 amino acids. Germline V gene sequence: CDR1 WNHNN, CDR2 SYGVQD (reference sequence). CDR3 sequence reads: CASSDPTSGGRLGEQFF. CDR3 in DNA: TGCGCCAGCAGTGACCCGACTAGCGGGGGCCGCCTGGGTGAGCAGTTCTTC.

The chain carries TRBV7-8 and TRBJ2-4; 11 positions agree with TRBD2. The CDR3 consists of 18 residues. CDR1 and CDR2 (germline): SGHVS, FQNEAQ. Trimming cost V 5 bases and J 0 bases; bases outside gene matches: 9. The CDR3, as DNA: TGTGCCAGCAGCGAGAGGGGGACTAGCGGATTAGCCAAAAACATTCAGTACTTC. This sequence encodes CASSERGTSGLAKNIQYF.

CDR3 DNA: TGCAGCGTTGATGGGCGGGAACCGTTCTTC. It translates to CSVDGREPFF. The rearrangement joins TRBV29-1 to TRBJ2-1, with D perhaps TRBD2 (6 bases). With 3 bases removed from V and 15 bases from J, the gap between germline ends came to 12 bases. Germline lookup yields CDR1 SQVTM and CDR2 ANQGSEA. CDR3 length equals 10 residues.

The CDR3 region is CASRPTGANYGYTF. Written as DNA, the CDR3 is TGTGCCAGCAGACCCACAGGAGCTAACTATGGCTACACCTTC. The rearrangement links TRBV13 to TRBJ1-2; D may be TRBD1 (5 bases). Looked up from germline, CDR1 is PRHDT and CDR2 is FYEKMQ (reference sequence). The CDR3 length is 14 residues. Trimming stripped 6 bases from V and 0 bases from J, with 11 bases between.